The 2 T cell receptor beta chains presented below share a single source sample, sequenced in a study of blood T cell repertoires in COVID-19. The protocol was immunoSEQ multiplex PCR, while the TCRdb copy is restricted to in-frame clones and leaves out a portion. The sample holds approximately 160,000 clones, roughly 80% seen once. The sequencing sample was made of peripheral blood. These TCRs come from a man aged 18-30 years with active or convalescent COVID-19.

This chain connects TRBV9 to TRBJ1-1; D is possibly TRBD1 (5 bases). The germline V gene encodes CDR1 SGDLS and CDR2 YYNGEE. This CDR3 is built from 12 residues. Trimming left V 8 bases short and J 0 bases short, with 8 bases between. The CDR3 is CASTQVNTEAFF. The CDR3 region has the DNA TGTGCCAGTACACAGGTGAACACTGAAGCTTTCTTT.

V gene TRBV7-3 combines with J gene TRBJ2-7; 10 bases align to TRBD2. Germline assignment: CDR1 SGHTA and CDR2 FQGTGA. V trimming: 5 bases; J trimming: 2 bases; junction bases outside the gene matches: 6. The CDR3 is 15 residues long. DNA for the CDR3: TGTGCCAGCAGCGTACGGACTAGCGGCCCCTACGAGCAGTACTTC. Translating it yields CASSVRTSGPYEQYF. The full variable domain, in which reference TRBV7-3 and TRBJ2-7 provide the parts outside the CDR3, is GAGVSQTPSNKVTEKGKYVELRCDPISGHTALYWYRQSLGQGPEFLIYFQGTGAADDSGLPNDRFFAVRPEGSVSTLKIQRTERGDSAVYLCASSVRTSGPYEQYFGPGTRLTVT.